One and the same sample provided the 10 T cell receptor beta chains below, sequenced in a study of cytomegalovirus exposure and HLA in healthy donors. Amplification used 60 Vbeta primers and 13 Jbeta primers. Profiling relied on immunoSEQ multiplex PCR, and the TCRdb table lists in-frame clones only, not all of them. The profile shows 150,000 to 200,000 clones, approximately 85% of them singletons. Input material: PBMCs. The receptors were gathered from a girl aged 2 to 9 in good health and CMV-seropositive.

The rearrangement uses TRBV30 and TRBJ2-5; 8 bases line up with TRBD2. The trim removed 3 bases at V and 5 bases at J, leaving 8 bases unmatched. In germline, CDR1 is GTSNPN, CDR2 SVGIG (reference sequence). The CDR3 spans 14 residues. Here the CDR3 reads CAWRNSGGGETQYF. The CDR3 DNA reads TGTGCCTGGAGAAACAGCGGGGGCGGGGAGACCCAGTACTTC.

This sequence joins TRBV13 and TRBJ2-1; 10 nucleotides agree with TRBD2. This CDR3 has 18 residues. Germline CDR1 is PRHDT and CDR2 is FYEKMQ (reference sequence). J was trimmed by 6 bases and V by 3 bases; bases with no gene match: 14. CDR3 protein: CASSFRWPQREGRNEQFF. The CDR3 bases are TGTGCCAGCAGCTTTAGATGGCCGCAGCGGGAGGGCCGCAATGAGCAGTTCTTC.

J is TRBJ2-1 and V is TRBV6-6; the D gene is possibly TRBD2 (5 bases). Between the trimmed V and J ends, which lost 7 bases and 3 bases, there was a span of 10 bases. Germline assignment: CDR1 MNHNY and CDR2 SVGAGI (reference sequence). The CDR3 loop spans 13 amino acids. CDR3 DNA sequence: TGTGCCAGCAAGGTCACTAGCTACAATGAGCAGTTCTTC. This sequence encodes CASKVTSYNEQFF.

The genes are TRBV5-4 and TRBJ2-5, with D possibly being TRBD2 (7 bases). This CDR3 region has 13 residues. Germline V lookup: CDR1 SGHNT, CDR2 YYREEE (reference sequence). Trimming pared 3 bases from V and 7 bases from J, leaving 13 bases between. The CDR3 spells CASSWEGEWTQYF. The CDR3 DNA follows: TGTGCCAGCAGCTGGGAGGGGGAATGGACCCAGTACTTC.

This chain joins TRBV6-5 and TRBJ2-2; no reliable D call. From germline, CDR1 is MNHEY and CDR2 SVGAGI. This CDR3 has 13 amino acids. V lost 6 bases and J 8 bases, leaving 13 bases between the germline ends. Written as DNA, the CDR3 is TGTGCCAGCAGACTCCTGAACTCGGGGGAGCTGTTTTTT. As protein: CASRLLNSGELFF.

The chain employs TRBV28 and TRBJ2-1, with 8 bases lining up with TRBD1. The ends lost 3 bases at V and 10 bases at J; junction bases unmatched: 11. The CDR3 has 15 residues. The V gene's germline CDR1 is MDHEN and CDR2 SYDVKM. CDR3 residues: CASSFAAGGPPEQFF. The DNA for the CDR3 is TGTGCCAGCAGTTTTGCGGCAGGGGGCCCACCCGAGCAGTTCTTC.

This rearrangement joins TRBV6-4 to TRBJ2-3; TRBD2 aligns across 12 bases. Per germline, CDR1 MRHNA and CDR2 SNTAGT. The trim removed 5 bases at V and 4 bases at J, leaving 4 bases unmatched. CDR3 length: 15 amino acids. CDR3 bases: TGTGCCAGCAGTAAGACTAGCGGGAGCGCAGATACGCAGTATTTT. Translation: CASSKTSGSADTQYF.

This chain links TRBV4-1 with TRBJ2-7, with TRBD1 matching 12 bases. V lost 3 bases to trimming and J lost 7 bases; unmatched junction nucleotides: 4. Germline CDR1 and CDR2: MGHRA and YSYEKL. CDR3 length equals 14 residues. DNA for the CDR3: TGCGCCAGCAGCCAGGGACAGGGGGCGAGAGAGCAGTACTTC. Translation gives CASSQGQGAREQYF.

The CDR3: CASRYGGGTEAFF. Here the CDR3 DNA reads TGTGCCAGCAGATACGGCGGAGGGACTGAAGCTTTCTTT. The chain employs TRBV6-5 and TRBJ1-1; D uncertain. CDR3 size: 13 residues. The germline gives CDR1 MNHEY, CDR2 SVGAGI. V lost 6 bases, J lost 5 bases, and 13 bases lay in between.

The V call is TRBV29-1, the J call TRBJ2-3; 12 nucleotides align to TRBD2. The trim removed 5 bases at V and 4 bases at J, leaving 7 bases unmatched. The CDR3 covers 15 residues. The V gene's germline CDR1 is SQVTM and CDR2 ANQGSEA. Here the CDR3 reads CSVRALAGGADTQYF. The CDR3 nucleotides read TGCAGCGTTCGAGCCCTAGCGGGGGGGGCAGATACGCAGTATTTT.